This TCR beta chain was retrieved from a study of blood T cell repertoires in COVID-19. The overall study: Sites in the United States, Italy and Spain provided acute and convalescent COVID-19 samples. The analysed material was cDNA or gDNA that came from T cells, B-cell-depleted T cells, or PBMCs.

Method: immunoSEQ multiplex PCR; TCRdb's copy keeps in-frame clones and lacks some. The sample lists hundreds of thousands of clones, 75% to 90% occurring once. Sequences were obtained from peripheral blood. The clonotype was recovered from a man aged 60 to 75 who had recovered from COVID-19.

CDR3 sequence reads: CASSTATGAYEQYF. The CDR3 coding sequence is TGTGCCAGCAGCACCGCGACAGGCGCCTACGAGCAGTACTTC. V is TRBV5-6 and J is TRBJ2-7, with D perhaps matching TRBD1 (6 bases). CDR1 and CDR2 (germline): SGHDT, YYEEEE. The CDR3 is made up of 14 amino acids. The V and J ends lost 4 bases and 2 bases respectively, with 13 bases between them.